This TCR beta chain was recovered during a study of blood T cells in healthy people across ages. Study-level findings and limits: Roughly linear age-related decline in beta diversity appeared, significant by age approximately 41. PBMCs were not sorted, which prevented a conclusive comparison of naive versus antigen-experienced cells.

Together with a sample-barcoded 5' primer, a J-beta primer mix was included in a second PCR lasting roughly 6 to 12 cycles. Each CDR3 protein is one row after TCRdb ran MiXCR on the 5' RACE reads. The repertoire includes some 1 million distinct CDR3 sequences, 40% to 50% of them detected once, and 18% sits in the top ten. This clonotype has just a few counts. Its antigen remains unknown. The germline V gene has CDR1 LNHNV and CDR2 YYDKDF (reference sequence). Deletions cut 1 base from V and 0 bases from J, with 11 bases between. The CDR3 consists of 16 residues. This TCR was sampled from a woman in her sixties in good health. The chain uses TRBV15 and TRBJ2-3; perhaps TRBD2 as D (5 bases). The sample was blood. The CDR3 coding sequence is TGTGCCACCAGCAGAGGAGGGATGTTAAGCACAGATACGCAGTATTTT. As protein: CATSRGGMLSTDTQYF. Drawing the rest from reference TRBV15 and TRBJ2-3, the complete variable domain is DAMVIQNPRYQVTQFGKPVTLSCSQTLNHNVMYWYQQKSSQAPKLLFHYYDKDFNNEADTPDNFQSRRPNTSFCFLDIRSPGLGDTAMYLCATSRGGMLSTDTQYFGPGTRLTVL.